One TCR beta chain is described in this entry. Its antigen is as yet unknown. One entry per CDR3 protein, called by TCRdb with MiXCR from the reads. The repertoire holds around 69,000 distinct CDR3 sequences, with 55% to 80% as singletons. This sample was taken from a study of type 1 regulatory T cells. Across the whole study: An in vitro protocol generated T-allo10, a Tr1-enriched, alloantigen-specific CD4 T cell product.

The V end lost 2 bases, the J end lost 7 bases, and 11 bases lay between the germline ends. Looked up from germline, CDR1 is LNHDA and CDR2 is SQIVND (reference sequence). This CDR3 contains 13 residues. Graft donor-derived T-allo10 cells were described as host-alloantigen-specific, anergic, and alloantigen-specifically suppressive. The source of this sequence is a human donor in good health. Material for sequencing was cultured T cells, either the whole culture or a sorted T cell fraction (not recorded which). The sample's subset: Tr1-enriched cell product generated in vitro against host alloantigens. The chain couples TRBV19 to TRBJ1-2; D gene uncertain. The CDR3 region is CASSIPNSFGYTF. The DNA for the CDR3 is TGTGCCAGTAGTATACCGAACAGTTTTGGCTACACCTTC.